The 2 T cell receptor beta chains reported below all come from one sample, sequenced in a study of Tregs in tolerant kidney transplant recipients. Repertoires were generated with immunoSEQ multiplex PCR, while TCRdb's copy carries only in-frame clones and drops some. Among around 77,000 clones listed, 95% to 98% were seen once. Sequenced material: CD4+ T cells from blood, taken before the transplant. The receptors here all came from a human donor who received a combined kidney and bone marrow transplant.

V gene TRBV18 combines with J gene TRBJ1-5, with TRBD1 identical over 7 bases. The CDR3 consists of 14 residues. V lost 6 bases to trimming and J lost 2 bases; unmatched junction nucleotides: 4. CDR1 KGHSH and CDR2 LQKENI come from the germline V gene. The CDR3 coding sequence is TGTGCCAGCTCCCGACAGGGTGGCAATCAGCCCCAGCATTTT. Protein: CASSRQGGNQPQHF.

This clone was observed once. CDR3 bases: TGTGCCATCAGTCGGAAGGGGACTAGCGGCACAGATACGCAGTATTTT. Protein product: CAISRKGTSGTDTQYF. The chain carries TRBV10-3 and TRBJ2-3; 10 bases align to TRBD2. After removal of 5 bases from V and 1 base from J, the junction contained 6 bases not matched to a gene. The CDR3 sequence is 16 residues long. In germline, CDR1 is ENHRY, CDR2 SYGVKD.